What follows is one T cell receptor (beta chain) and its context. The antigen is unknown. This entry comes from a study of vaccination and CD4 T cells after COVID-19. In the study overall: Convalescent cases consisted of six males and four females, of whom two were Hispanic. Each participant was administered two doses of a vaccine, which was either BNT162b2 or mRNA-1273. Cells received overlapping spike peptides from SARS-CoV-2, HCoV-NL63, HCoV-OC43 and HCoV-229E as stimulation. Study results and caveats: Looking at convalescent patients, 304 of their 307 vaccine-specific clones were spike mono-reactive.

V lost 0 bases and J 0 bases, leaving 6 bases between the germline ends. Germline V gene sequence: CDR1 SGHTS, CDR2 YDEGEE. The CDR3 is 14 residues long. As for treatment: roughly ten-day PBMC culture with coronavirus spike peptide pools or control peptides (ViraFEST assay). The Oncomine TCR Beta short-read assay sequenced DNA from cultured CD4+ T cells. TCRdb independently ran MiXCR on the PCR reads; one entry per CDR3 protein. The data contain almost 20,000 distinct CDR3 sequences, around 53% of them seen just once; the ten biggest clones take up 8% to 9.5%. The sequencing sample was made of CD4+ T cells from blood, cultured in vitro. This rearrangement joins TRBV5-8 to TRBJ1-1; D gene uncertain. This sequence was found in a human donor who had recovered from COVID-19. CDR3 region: CASSLGRVNTEAFF. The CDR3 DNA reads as TGTGCCAGCAGCTTGGGGAGGGTGAACACTGAAGCTTTCTTT.